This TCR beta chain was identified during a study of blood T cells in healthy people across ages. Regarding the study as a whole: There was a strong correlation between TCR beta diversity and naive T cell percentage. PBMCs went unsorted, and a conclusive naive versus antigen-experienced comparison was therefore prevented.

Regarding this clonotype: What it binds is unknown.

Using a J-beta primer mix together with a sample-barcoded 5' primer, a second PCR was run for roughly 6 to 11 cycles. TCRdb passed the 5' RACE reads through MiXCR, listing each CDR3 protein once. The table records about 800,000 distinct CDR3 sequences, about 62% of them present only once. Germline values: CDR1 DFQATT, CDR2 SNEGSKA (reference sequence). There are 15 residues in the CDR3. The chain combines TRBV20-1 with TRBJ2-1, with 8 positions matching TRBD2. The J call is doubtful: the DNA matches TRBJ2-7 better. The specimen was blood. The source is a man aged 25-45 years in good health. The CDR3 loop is CSAGAGEWSYNEQYF. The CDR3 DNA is TGCAGTGCTGGAGCGGGAGAATGGTCCTACAATGAGCAGTACTTC.